This T cell receptor (beta chain) was profiled in a study of CD8 T cells in Susac syndrome. Controls comprised healthy donors matched for age and sex. Negative isolation was applied to CD8+ and CD4+ T cells, and FACS enrichment was applied to TEMRA cells. When the RNA was reverse transcribed, random hexamers were used with an input of roughly 0.45 to 1 ug. The authors amplified TCR beta CDR3 across 54 Vbeta and 13 Jbeta using immunoSEQ multiplex PCR. Via MiXCR, TCRdb re-called the immunoSEQ multiplex PCR reads, giving one row per CDR3 protein. This table holds fewer than 200,000 distinct CDR3 sequences, about 95% found once. About this clonotype: Its ends do not fully match the called genes, so a read error is possible.

The CDR3 loop spans 12 amino acids. Germline V gene data show CDR1 as SNHLY and CDR2 as FYNNEI. The sequence came from a human donor in good health. V is TRBV2 and J is TRBJ2-2; tentative D call: TRBD1 (5 bases). The sample taken for sequencing was CD4+ T cells from PBMCs. CDR3 sequence (DNA): TGTGCCAGCGGTGACAGAGGCGGGGAGCTGTTTTTT. Its protein is CASGDRGGELFF.